The rows below give T cell receptor beta chains drawn from one sample of a study of blood T cell repertoires in COVID-19. Data came from immunoSEQ multiplex PCR; TCRdb stores just in-frame clones and leaves some out. The table lists some 120,000 clones, roughly 80% of them singletons. Sequencing was done on a sample of peripheral blood. The receptors shown here come from a human donor in a cohort sampled during active COVID-19. CDR3s include the opening cysteine and the closing phenylalanine or tryptophan. The order of the fields is clone size, V gene, J gene, D gene, CDR3 protein, CDR3 DNA. The D gene is left open where the match is weak. Clone size is stated in some rows and not others, as once, few, many or a class when expanded.

abundance: .; v_gene: TRBV5-1; j_gene: TRBJ2-3; d_gene: .; CDR3aa: CASSPEADTQYF; CDR3nt: TGCGCCAGCAGCCCCGAAGCGGATACGCAGTATTTT
abundance: few; v_gene: TRBV7-2; j_gene: TRBJ2-7; d_gene: TRBD2; CDR3aa: CASSFTSGSEYEQYF; CDR3nt: TGTGCCAGCAGCTTCACTAGCGGGAGTGAGTACGAGCAGTACTTC
abundance: .; v_gene: TRBV7-6; j_gene: TRBJ2-7; d_gene: TRBD2; CDR3aa: CASSLVGGRGSYEQYF; CDR3nt: TGTGCCAGCAGCTTAGTCGGGGGGAGAGGCTCCTACGAGCAGTACTTC
abundance: .; v_gene: TRBV4-3; j_gene: TRBJ1-4; d_gene: TRBD1; CDR3aa: CASSQETYSPGQAEWGLLFF; CDR3nt: TGCGCCAGCAGCCAAGAGACGTACTCACCGGGACAGGCCGAATGGGGGCTGCTGTTTTTT
abundance: .; v_gene: TRBV2; j_gene: TRBJ1-2; d_gene: .; CDR3aa: CASSVRGVYGYTF; CDR3nt: TGTGCCAGCAGTGTGCGGGGCGTCTATGGCTACACCTTC
abundance: .; v_gene: TRBV7-9; j_gene: TRBJ1-2; d_gene: .; CDR3aa: CASSFPSAGYSDGYTF; CDR3nt: TGTGCCAGCAGCTTCCCCTCAGCGGGATATAGTGATGGCTACACCTTC
abundance: .; v_gene: TRBV5-1; j_gene: TRBJ2-1; d_gene: TRBD2; CDR3aa: CASSRTSGGGLAPSSYNEQFF; CDR3nt: TGCGCCAGCAGCAGGACTAGCGGGGGGGGCCTAGCCCCAAGCTCCTACAATGAGCAGTTCTTC
abundance: once; v_gene: TRBV19; j_gene: TRBJ1-6; d_gene: TRBD1; CDR3aa: CASSETGDSPLHF; CDR3nt: TGTGCCAGTAGTGAAACAGGGGATTCACCCCTCCACTTT
abundance: .; v_gene: TRBV15; j_gene: TRBJ2-7; d_gene: .; CDR3aa: CATSRGGSTYEQYF; CDR3nt: TGTGCCACCAGCAGAGGTGGCAGTACCTACGAGCAGTACTTC
abundance: .; v_gene: TRBV28; j_gene: TRBJ1-2; d_gene: .; CDR3aa: CASSSADNRVYSGYTF; CDR3nt: TGTGCCAGCAGTTCCGCCGATAACAGGGTTTATTCTGGCTACACCTTC
abundance: .; v_gene: TRBV5-4; j_gene: TRBJ1-2; d_gene: .; CDR3aa: CASSLAGRVNYGYTF; CDR3nt: TGTGCCAGCAGCTTGGCAGGGAGGGTTAACTATGGCTACACCTTC
abundance: .; v_gene: TRBV19; j_gene: TRBJ1-1; d_gene: .; CDR3aa: CASSTSGGGPNTEAFF; CDR3nt: TGTGCCAGTAGTACGTCTGGGGGGGGACCGAACACTGAAGCTTTCTTT
abundance: once; v_gene: TRBV29-1; j_gene: TRBJ2-7; d_gene: TRBD1; CDR3aa: CSVAGQAGLAYEQYF; CDR3nt: TGCAGCGTCGCAGGACAGGCGGGCCTTGCCTACGAGCAGTACTTC
abundance: .; v_gene: TRBV10-3; j_gene: TRBJ2-5; d_gene: TRBD2; CDR3aa: CAISEGGAGEETQYF; CDR3nt: TGTGCCATCAGTGAGGGAGGAGCGGGGGAAGAGACCCAGTACTTC
abundance: .; v_gene: TRBV4-1; j_gene: TRBJ2-7; d_gene: .; CDR3aa: CASSRPGVHEQYF; CDR3nt: TGCGCCAGCAGCCGCCCTGGAGTCCACGAGCAGTACTTC
abundance: .; v_gene: TRBV23-1; j_gene: TRBJ1-1; d_gene: .; CDR3aa: CASSQSRGAFF; CDR3nt: TGCGCCAGCAGTCAATCCCGAGGGGCTTTCTTT
abundance: .; v_gene: TRBV29-1; j_gene: TRBJ1-2; d_gene: TRBD1; CDR3aa: CSVDSRDRPDF; CDR3nt: TGCAGCGTTGATAGTCGGGACAGGCCAGACTTC
abundance: .; v_gene: TRBV28; j_gene: TRBJ1-2; d_gene: TRBD1; CDR3aa: CASSVLGQTYGYTF; CDR3nt: TGTGCCAGCAGTGTGCTGGGACAGACGTATGGCTACACCTTC
abundance: .; v_gene: TRBV5-1; j_gene: TRBJ2-5; d_gene: TRBD1; CDR3aa: CASSLVPGGRRETQYF; CDR3nt: TGCGCCAGCAGCTTGGTACCAGGGGGAAGGAGAGAGACCCAGTACTTC
abundance: .; v_gene: TRBV4-1; j_gene: TRBJ2-3; d_gene: .; CDR3aa: CASSPPNWWDTQYF; CDR3nt: TGCGCCAGCAGTCCCCCGAACTGGTGGGATACGCAGTATTTT